The 14 T cell receptor beta chains below all came from one sample that was sequenced in a study of cytomegalovirus exposure and HLA in healthy donors (dated by TCRdb to 2016 to 2017). Library prep was done by the immunoSEQ multiplex PCR assay. For the multiplex PCR, a mixture combining 60 forward primers for TCR Vbeta segments and 13 reverse primers for TCR Jbeta segments was used. In its TCRdb copy, this immuneACCESS table keeps in-frame sequences only and misses some clones. Where compared with another copy, unresolved V genes explain less than half of these, and the others have no known cause. The sample table shows some 120,000 clones, and roughly four fifths are seen once. The ten largest make up over 1.5% of the sample. The specimen was PBMCs. These receptor sequences come from a woman aged 18-29 years in good health and CMV-seronegative.

This chain links TRBV27 with TRBJ2-7; 8 nucleotides align to TRBD2. Trimming took 4 bases from V and 5 from J; bases not matched to a gene: 10. Germline lookup yields CDR1 MNHEY and CDR2 SMNVEV (reference sequence). The CDR3 is 15 amino acids. CDR3 in DNA: TGTGCCAGCAGTTCCAACTTGCGGGGGGCCCACGAGCAGTACTTC. As protein: CASSSNLRGAHEQYF.

V and J are TRBV19 and TRBJ1-6; 8 bases line up with TRBD1. CDR1 is LNHDA, CDR2 SQIVND, per germline (reference sequence). V gave up 7 bases and J gave up 7 bases; unmatched junction bases: 6. The CDR3 covers 14 residues. The CDR3 protein is CASTLDRGNSPLHF. The CDR3 DNA reads TGTGCCAGTACCCTCGACAGGGGAAATTCACCCCTCCACTTT.

The genes are TRBV5-1 and TRBJ2-2, with D perhaps matching TRBD2 (6 bases). Germline loops: CDR1 SGHRS, CDR2 YFSETQ. Trimming pared 4 bases from V and 0 bases from J, leaving 7 bases between. The CDR3 loop spans 14 amino acids. The CDR3 bases are TGCGCCAGCAGCCCGGGAGCGAACACCGGGGAGCTGTTTTTT. Translation gives CASSPGANTGELFF.

J is TRBJ1-1 and V is TRBV7-8; 7 nucleotides match TRBD1. The CDR3 is 13 residues long. The V segment lost 3 bases and the J segment 4 bases; nucleotides outside the gene matches: 2. Germline-derived CDR1 and CDR2 are SGHVS and FQNEAQ. Here the CDR3 reads CASSLRQGTEAFF. CDR3 bases: TGTGCCAGCAGCTTGAGACAGGGCACTGAAGCTTTCTTT.

The chain recombines TRBV25-1 with TRBJ1-1; D is possibly TRBD1 (6 bases). Deletions cut 5 bases from V and 0 bases from J, with 10 bases between. The length of the CDR3 is 14 residues. The germline CDR1 and CDR2 sequences are MGHDK and SYGVNS. The CDR3 bases are TGTGCCAGCAGTCCCCGGACAGTGAACACTGAAGCTTTCTTT. This encodes CASSPRTVNTEAFF.

This clone was picked up a small number of times. The genes are TRBV30 and TRBJ1-5; maybe TRBD1 (6 bases). The V and J ends lost 0 bases and 6 bases respectively, with 27 bases between them. The germline CDR1 and CDR2 sequences are GTSNPN and SVGIG (reference sequence). CDR3 length equals 19 residues. This CDR3 is CAWSVLLVGQPGSGQPQHF. As DNA, the CDR3 is TGTGCCTGGAGTGTACTTCTTGTAGGACAGCCGGGCAGTGGTCAGCCCCAGCATTTT.

The chain recombines TRBV30 with TRBJ2-5; tentatively, D is TRBD1 (5 bases). CDR3 length: 13 residues. V was cut by 2 bases and J by 5 bases, with 12 bases left in between. The V gene's germline CDR1 is GTSNPN and CDR2 SVGIG (reference sequence). CDR3 protein: CAWSQGSGETQYF. The DNA of the CDR3 is TGTGCCTGGAGTCAGGGTTCCGGGGAGACCCAGTACTTC.

The gene calls are TRBV5-1 and TRBJ2-7; possible D gene TRBD1, 6 bases. Per germline, CDR1 SGHRS and CDR2 YFSETQ. The CDR3 sequence is 15 residues long. The germline V and J ends were trimmed by 0 bases and 1 base, with 11 bases remaining between them. CDR3 region: CASSLAWGPSYEQYF. CDR3 DNA sequence: TGCGCCAGCAGCTTGGCCTGGGGGCCATCCTACGAGCAGTACTTC. The variable domain in full, completed from reference TRBV5-1 and TRBJ2-7, reads KAGVTQTPRYLIKTRGQQVTLSCSPISGHRSVSWYQQTPGQGLQFLFEYFSETQRNKGNFPGRFSGRQFSNSRSEMNVSTLELGDSALYLCASSLAWGPSYEQYFGPGTRLTVT.

The V and J genes are TRBV6-5 and TRBJ1-2, with a possible D match to TRBD1 (6 bases). CDR3 length: 12 residues. V shed 9 bases and J shed 8 bases, with 16 bases lying between them. In germline, CDR1 is MNHEY, CDR2 SVGAGI. CDR3 sequence reads: CASRGGDRGYTF. The CDR3 nucleotides are TGTGCCAGTAGGGGGGGGGATCGCGGCTACACCTTC.

The V call is TRBV9, the J call TRBJ1-4, with no clear D. This CDR3 comprises 15 residues. V lost 4 bases and J lost 8, with 18 bases in between. Germline CDR1 and CDR2: SGDLS and YYNGEE. CDR3 region: CASSLGGGRIEKLFF. The CDR3 DNA reads as TGTGCCAGCAGCTTAGGTGGAGGGCGAATCGAAAAACTGTTTTTT.

In this sample, this clone turned up once. In nucleotides, the CDR3 is TGTGCCACGGGTGGGGCAGCGAATCTGGAAAAACTGTTTTTT. Its protein is CATGGAANLEKLFF. The chain is built from TRBV7-9 and TRBJ1-4, with a possible D match to TRBD1 (5 bases). This CDR3 contains 14 residues. Germline V gene lookup returns CDR1 SEHNR and CDR2 FQNEAQ (reference sequence). Trimming removed 10 bases from V and 8 bases from J, with 20 bases in between.

V is TRBV4-1 and J is TRBJ1-2, with 9 nucleotides matching TRBD1. The germline V gene has CDR1 MGHRA and CDR2 YSYEKL. V was pared by 4 bases and J by 6 bases, with 3 bases of the junction left unmatched. This CDR3 is 13 amino acids long. The DNA of the CDR3 is TGCGCCAGCAGCCGGGACAGGGTGGATGGCTACACCTTC. Its protein is CASSRDRVDGYTF.

The CDR3 bases are TGCAGCGTTGTGACAGGCCAGGGTGGCTACACCTTC. Its translation is CSVVTGQGGYTF. This rearrangement joins TRBV29-1 to TRBJ1-2, with D possibly matching TRBD1 (6 bases). This CDR3 has 12 amino acids. The germline V gene has CDR1 SQVTM and CDR2 ANQGSEA. V was clipped by 4 bases and J by 7 bases, with 13 bases between them.

Only one count was recorded for this clone. The J gene is TRBJ2-5, the V gene TRBV5-3; D might be TRBD2 (6 bases). TRBV5-3 is labeled an ORF, and its function is uncertain. This CDR3 has 11 residues. The ends were cut back, 10 bases at V and 5 bases at J, with 12 bases in the middle. In DNA form, the CDR3 reads TGTGCCGGTAGCGGATGGGAGACCCAGTACTTC. Its translation is CAGSGWETQYF.